The 30 T cell receptor beta chains below were found in one sample sequenced in a study of vaccination and CD4 T cells after COVID-19. Treatment reported: approximately nine-day PBMC culture with coronavirus spike peptide pools or control peptides (ViraFEST assay). CD4+ T cells that had been cultured provided DNA sequenced with the Oncomine TCR Beta short-read assay. TCRdb re-analysed the PCR reads in MiXCR, keeping a single row per CDR3 protein. The sample holds about 19,000 distinct CDR3 sequences; 45% to 60% are singletons and the top ten take more than 9.5%. Their target antigens are unknown. The source material was CD4+ T cells from blood, cultured in vitro, sampled after SARS-CoV-2 vaccination. Receptor source: a human donor who had recovered from COVID-19.

This sequence joins TRBV7-2 and TRBJ1-2; no reliable D call. The germline V and J ends were trimmed by 1 base and 9 bases, with 15 bases remaining between them. The CDR3 contains 14 residues. Germline loops: CDR1 SGHTA, CDR2 FQGNSA. CDR3 nucleotides: TGTGCCAGCAGCTTAGATTTCGAGTCGAAAAGCTACACCTTC. It encodes CASSLDFESKSYTF.

V usage is TRBV5-6 and J usage is TRBJ2-5; 8 bases align to TRBD2. Per germline, CDR1 SGHDT and CDR2 YYEEEE. The CDR3 extends over 14 amino acids. V dropped 3 bases and J dropped 4; count of bases not matched to a gene: 5. The CDR3 loop reads CASSSGGEGETQYF. As DNA, the CDR3 is TGTGCCAGCAGCTCCGGGGGGGAGGGAGAGACCCAGTACTTC.

The chain employs TRBV9 and TRBJ2-3; no clear D. Deletions cut 4 bases from V and 6 bases from J, with 12 bases between. In germline, CDR1 is SGDLS, CDR2 YYNGEE. This CDR3 comprises 13 residues. CDR3 nucleotide sequence: TGTGCCAGCAGCCCAACGATAGGGGATACGCAGTATTTT. This translates into CASSPTIGDTQYF. The entire variable domain, with the rest obtained from reference TRBV9 and TRBJ2-3, is as follows: DSGVTQTPKHLITATGQRVTLRCSPRSGDLSVYWYQQSLDQGLQFLIQYYNGEERAKGNILERFSAQQFPDLHSELNLSSLELGDSALYFCASSPTIGDTQYFGPGTRLTVL.

This clonotype has a handful of counts. The chain uses TRBV6-4 and TRBJ1-6; D is ambiguous. Per germline, CDR1 MRHNA and CDR2 SNTAGT. Deletions cut 7 bases from V and 10 bases from J, with 20 bases between. The CDR3 runs to 15 residues. As DNA, the CDR3 is TGTGCCAGCACTCCGACGGACCCTTTGTCCTCACCCCTCCACTTT. The encoded protein is CASTPTDPLSSPLHF.

The chain recombines TRBV7-2 with TRBJ1-2; 7 bases are shared with TRBD1. The CDR3 runs to 16 residues. Per the germline V gene, CDR1 is SGHTA and CDR2 is FQGNSA. With 3 bases clipped from V and 4 bases from J, the junction kept 11 bases outside the gene matches. The CDR3 nucleotides are TGTGCCAGCAGCTTGTTATCCGGGACAGCTCTCTATGGCTACACCTTC. It codes for CASSLLSGTALYGYTF.

The rearrangement links TRBV20-1 to TRBJ2-1; no clear D gene. Per the germline V gene, CDR1 is DFQATT and CDR2 is SNEGSKA (reference sequence). With 5 bases removed from V and 8 bases from J, the gap between germline ends came to 7 bases. CDR3 length equals 10 residues. The CDR3 spells CSAVNYEQFF. In nucleotides, the CDR3 is TGCAGTGCTGTCAATTATGAGCAGTTCTTC.

This clonotype appeared a few times. The rearrangement links TRBV6-2 or TRBV6-3 to TRBJ2-3; 10 bases map to TRBD2. CDR1 is MNHEY and CDR2 is SVGEGT in the germline V gene. The CDR3 is 17 amino acids. V lost 2 bases to trimming and J lost 3 bases; unmatched junction nucleotides: 8. The chain's CDR3 is CASSYPLAGLGTDTQYF. The CDR3 coding sequence is TGTGCCAGCAGTTACCCACTAGCGGGGTTGGGTACAGATACGCAGTATTTT.

This clonotype was picked up a small number of times. V is TRBV27 and J is TRBJ1-6; D is possibly TRBD1 (6 bases). The V gene's germline CDR1 is MNHEY and CDR2 SMNVEV (reference sequence). The CDR3 runs to 16 residues. The V end was cut by 2 bases, the J end by 7 bases, with 15 bases between. The CDR3 sequence: CASSLGFGGANSPLHF. In DNA form, the CDR3 reads TGTGCCAGCAGTTTAGGGTTCGGGGGCGCGAATTCACCCCTCCACTTT.

The V and J genes are TRBV20-1 and TRBJ2-1; D uncertain. This CDR3 region has 16 residues. V dropped 4 bases and J dropped 5 bases, with 21 bases sitting between them. Germline V gives CDR1 DFQATT, CDR2 SNEGSKA (reference sequence). Written as DNA, the CDR3 is TGCAGTGCTATAATGTCCAGCGCCCGAACTCACAATGAGCAGTTCTTC. Its protein is CSAIMSSARTHNEQFF.

This chain joins TRBV20-1 and TRBJ2-2; D not resolved. The length of the CDR3 is 13 residues. The V and J ends lost 0 bases and 6 bases respectively, with 8 bases between them. Germline-derived CDR1 and CDR2 are DFQATT and SNEGSKA (reference sequence). CDR3 DNA sequence: TGCAGTGCTAGAGATCTTAGAGCCGGGGAGCTGTTTTTT. This gives the protein CSARDLRAGELFF.

The chain combines TRBV20-1 with TRBJ1-1, with 9 positions matching TRBD1. The CDR3 runs 13 residues. Germline CDR1 DFQATT, CDR2 SNEGSKA (reference sequence). The J segment lost 5 bases and the V segment lost 3 bases, leaving 4 bases of the junction unmatched. The DNA for the CDR3 is TGCAGTGCTAGGACAGGGGGTAAGACTGAAGCTTTCTTT. Translated, it gives CSARTGGKTEAFF.

The chain recombines TRBV7-9 with TRBJ2-1; D remains ambiguous. This CDR3 has 12 amino acids. CDR1 and CDR2 (germline): SEHNR, FQNEAQ (reference sequence). Trimming stripped 6 bases from V and 8 bases from J, with 11 bases between. CDR3 loop: CASRFDPDEQFF. The CDR3 coding sequence is TGTGCCAGCAGATTCGATCCAGATGAGCAGTTCTTC.

This sequence joins TRBV19 and TRBJ1-2; 7 nucleotides line up with TRBD1. CDR1 LNHDA and CDR2 SQIVND come from the germline V gene (reference sequence). Unmatched junction bases numbered 8, after V lost 7 bases and J lost 0 bases. The CDR3 sequence is 15 residues long. CDR3 sequence reads: CASNPDRSTNYGYTF. For the CDR3, the DNA is TGTGCCAGTAACCCGGACAGGTCTACTAACTATGGCTACACCTTC.

This chain links TRBV2 with TRBJ2-4; 8 nucleotides match TRBD2. CDR1 is SNHLY and CDR2 is FYNNEI in the germline V gene. CDR3 length: 13 amino acids. Trimming took 5 bases from V and 8 from J; bases not matched to a gene: 5. The DNA for the CDR3 is TGTGCCAGCAGTTCCGGGACTAGTGACATTCAGTACTTC. It translates to CASSSGTSDIQYF. Full variable domain (remainder filled in from reference TRBV2 and TRBJ2-4): EPEVTQTPSHQVTQMGQEVILRCVPISNHLYFYWYRQILGQKVEFLVSFYNNEISEKSEIFDDQFSVERPDGSNFTLKIRSTKLEDSAMYFCASSSGTSDIQYFGAGTRLSVL.

The chain combines TRBV7-8 with TRBJ1-3, with D unclear. V dropped 1 base and J dropped 6 bases, with 19 bases sitting between them. The CDR3 spans 17 residues. CDR1 is SGHVS, CDR2 FQNEAQ, per germline. CDR3 bases: TGTGCCAGCAGCTTAGTACAGCGTCCTACCACAACAAACACCATATATTTT. It encodes CASSLVQRPTTTNTIYF. The full variable domain, in which reference TRBV7-8 and TRBJ1-3 provide the parts outside the CDR3, is GAGVSQSPRYKVAKRGQDVALRCDPISGHVSLFWYQQALGQGPEFLTYFQNEAQLDKSGLPSDRFFAERPEGSVSTLKIQRTQQEDSAVYLCASSLVQRPTTTNTIYFGEGSWLTVV.

This chain joins TRBV19 and TRBJ1-6, with 9 bases that match TRBD1. V lost 3 bases, J lost 11 bases, and 14 bases stayed unmatched. In germline, CDR1 is LNHDA, CDR2 SQIVND (reference sequence). The CDR3 sequence is 17 residues long. The CDR3 is CASSIEGQGFGVTPLHF. The CDR3 DNA reads as TGTGCCAGTAGTATTGAGGGACAGGGTTTTGGAGTAACACCCCTCCACTTT.

The chain couples TRBV7-9 to TRBJ1-5; 9 bases align to TRBD1. The CDR3 totals 15 residues. The germline CDR1 and CDR2 sequences are SEHNR and FQNEAQ (reference sequence). V was pared by 4 bases and J by 2 bases, with 3 bases of the junction left unmatched. The CDR3, as DNA: TGTGCCAGCAGCTCACAGGGGGCGGGCAATCAGCCCCAGCATTTT. It is translated as CASSSQGAGNQPQHF.

The chain employs TRBV7-8 and TRBJ1-5, with D possibly TRBD1 on 5 matching bases. Germline CDR1 is SGHVS and CDR2 is FQNEAQ. V was clipped by 3 bases and J by 6 bases, with 21 bases between them. The CDR3 totals 17 residues. This chain's CDR3 is CASSLSWRGSVGQPQHF. The CDR3 DNA is TGTGCCAGCAGCTTGTCGTGGAGGGGATCCGTGGGTCAGCCCCAGCATTTT. Full variable domain (rest looked up from reference TRBV7-8 and TRBJ1-5): GAGVSQSPRYKVAKRGQDVALRCDPISGHVSLFWYQQALGQGPEFLTYFQNEAQLDKSGLPSDRFFAERPEGSVSTLKIQRTQQEDSAVYLCASSLSWRGSVGQPQHFGDGTRLSIL.

The chain recombines TRBV7-2 with TRBJ1-5; maybe TRBD1 (6 bases). Germline lookup yields CDR1 SGHTA and CDR2 FQGNSA. The CDR3 is made up of 13 amino acids. V was clipped by 4 bases and J by 2 bases, with 6 bases between them. Here the CDR3 reads CASSSGGNQPQHF. CDR3 nucleotides: TGTGCCAGCAGCTCAGGGGGCAATCAGCCCCAGCATTTT.

This chain uses TRBV11-3 with TRBJ1-1; 7 bases agree with TRBD1. V gave up 3 bases and J gave up 2 bases; unmatched junction bases: 6. CDR3 length equals 15 residues. The germline V gene has CDR1 SGHNT and CDR2 YENEEA. CDR3 loop: CASSFRQGGNTEAFF. The CDR3 DNA follows: TGTGCCAGCAGCTTCAGACAGGGAGGAAACACTGAAGCTTTCTTT.

This clonotype has only one observation. V gene TRBV2 combines with J gene TRBJ2-3; D uncertain. In germline, CDR1 is SNHLY, CDR2 FYNNEI. This CDR3 comprises 14 residues. V was clipped by 4 bases and J by 1 base, with 9 bases between them. The CDR3 bases are TGTGCCAGCAGTGGAGGAACCCGCACAGATACGCAGTATTTT. This gives the protein CASSGGTRTDTQYF.

This rearrangement joins TRBV6-2 or TRBV6-3 to TRBJ2-1; tentatively, D is TRBD2 (6 bases). CDR3 length: 15 residues. Trimming removed 5 bases from V and 4 bases from J, with 15 bases in between. Germline-derived CDR1 and CDR2 are MNHEY and SVGEGT. CDR3: CASSRLVGTYNEQFF. CDR3 nucleotide sequence: TGTGCCAGCAGTCGACTAGTGGGAACTTACAATGAGCAGTTCTTC.

The rearrangement links TRBV18 to TRBJ1-5, with D tentatively TRBD1 (5 bases). Germline V gives CDR1 KGHSH, CDR2 LQKENI. Trimming cost V 4 bases and J 7 bases, with 17 bases left between them. This CDR3 is built from 15 residues. This chain's CDR3 is CASSQWQGKMQPQHF. DNA of the CDR3: TGTGCCAGCTCACAGTGGCAGGGAAAGATGCAGCCCCAGCATTTT.

This clonotype was recorded a few times. The genes are TRBV20-1 and TRBJ1-2, with 7 bases fitting TRBD1. After removal of 4 bases from V and 6 bases from J, the junction contained 5 bases not matched to a gene. CDR3 length equals 12 residues. The V gene's germline CDR1 is DFQATT and CDR2 SNEGSKA (reference sequence). The CDR3: CSAIDTGDGYTF. The CDR3 nucleotides are TGCAGTGCTATTGATACAGGGGATGGCTACACCTTC.

This chain joins TRBV20-1 and TRBJ2-1; D may be TRBD1 or TRBD2 (5 bases each). Germline V lookup: CDR1 DFQATT, CDR2 SNEGSKA (reference sequence). The CDR3 has 12 residues. Trimming removed 2 bases from V and 9 bases from J, with 11 bases in between. The CDR3 protein is CSARPGPREQFF. CDR3 nucleotides: TGCAGTGCTAGACCGGGACCGCGTGAGCAGTTCTTC.

The chain uses TRBV15 and TRBJ2-7; D perhaps matches TRBD1 (6 bases). The CDR3 contains 16 residues. V was trimmed by 5 bases and J by 0 bases, leaving 17 bases between them. CDR1 is LNHNV and CDR2 is YYDKDF in the germline V gene (reference sequence). DNA of the CDR3: TGTGCCACCAGCCTTAGCAAGGGACAAGGCTCCTACGAGCAGTACTTC. It translates to CATSLSKGQGSYEQYF.

Here the CDR3 reads CAWSVLGVDQPQHF. As DNA, the CDR3 is TGTGCCTGGAGTGTTCTGGGAGTGGATCAGCCCCAGCATTTT. The chain is built from TRBV30 and TRBJ1-5; D is ambiguous. The germline gives CDR1 GTSNPN, CDR2 SVGIG (reference sequence). This CDR3 is built from 14 residues. Trimming removed 0 bases from V and 5 bases from J, with 11 bases in between.

This chain uses TRBV6-2 or TRBV6-3 with TRBJ2-5; possible D gene TRBD2, 6 bases. Germline V gives CDR1 MNHEY, CDR2 SVGEGT. CDR3 size: 13 residues. Trimming shortened V by 7 bases and J by 5 bases, and 14 bases separated the two germline ends. Here the CDR3 DNA reads TGTGCCAGCACCGAAAGGGACTGGGAGACCCAGTACTTC. Translated, it gives CASTERDWETQYF.

The chain uses TRBV2 and TRBJ2-3; 13 bases fit TRBD2. Germline CDR1 and CDR2: SNHLY and FYNNEI. The CDR3 totals 15 residues. Losses at the gene ends were 8 bases for V and 4 bases for J; bases not matched to a gene: 6. The CDR3 is CASGGTSGGADTQYF. The CDR3 DNA reads TGTGCCAGCGGGGGAACTAGCGGGGGGGCAGATACGCAGTATTTT. Based on the CDR3 plus reference TRBV2 and TRBJ2-3, the full variable domain is EPEVTQTPSHQVTQMGQEVILRCVPISNHLYFYWYRQILGQKVEFLVSFYNNEISEKSEIFDDQFSVERPDGSNFTLKIRSTKLEDSAMYFCASGGTSGGADTQYFGPGTRLTVL.

The CDR3: CASSPRRGEGSLNTEAFF. CDR3 DNA: TGTGCCAGCAGCCCCCGAAGGGGTGAAGGCTCGTTGAACACTGAAGCTTTCTTT. The V call is TRBV7-3, the J call TRBJ1-1, with D perhaps TRBD1 (5 bases). The CDR3 runs 18 residues. Trimming removed 5 bases at V and 0 bases at J, with 22 bases between. Germline V gene lookup returns CDR1 SGHTA and CDR2 FQGTGA.